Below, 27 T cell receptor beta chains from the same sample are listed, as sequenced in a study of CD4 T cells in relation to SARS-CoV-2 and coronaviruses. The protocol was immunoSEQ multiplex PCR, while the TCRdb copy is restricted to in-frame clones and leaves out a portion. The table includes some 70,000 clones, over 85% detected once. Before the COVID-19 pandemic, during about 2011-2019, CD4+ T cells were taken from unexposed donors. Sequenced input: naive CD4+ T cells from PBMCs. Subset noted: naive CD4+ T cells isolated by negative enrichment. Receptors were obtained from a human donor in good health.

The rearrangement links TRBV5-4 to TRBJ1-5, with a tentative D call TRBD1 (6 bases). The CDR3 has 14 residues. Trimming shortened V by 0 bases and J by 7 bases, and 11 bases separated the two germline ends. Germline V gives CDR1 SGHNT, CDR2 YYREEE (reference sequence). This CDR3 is CASSLVWGQQPQHF. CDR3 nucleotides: TGTGCCAGCAGCTTGGTTTGGGGGCAGCAGCCCCAGCATTTT. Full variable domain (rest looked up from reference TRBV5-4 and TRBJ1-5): ETGVTQSPTHLIKTRGQQVTLRCSSQSGHNTVSWYQQALGQGPQFIFQYYREEENGRGNFPPRFSGLQFPNYSSELNVNALELDDSALYLCASSLVWGQQPQHFGDGTRLSIL.

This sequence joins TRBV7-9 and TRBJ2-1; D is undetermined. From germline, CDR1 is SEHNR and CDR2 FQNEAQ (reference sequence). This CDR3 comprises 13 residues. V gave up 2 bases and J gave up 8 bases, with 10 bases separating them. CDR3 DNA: TGTGCCAGCAGCTTAACCGGTTGGGATGAGCAGTTCTTC. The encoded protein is CASSLTGWDEQFF.

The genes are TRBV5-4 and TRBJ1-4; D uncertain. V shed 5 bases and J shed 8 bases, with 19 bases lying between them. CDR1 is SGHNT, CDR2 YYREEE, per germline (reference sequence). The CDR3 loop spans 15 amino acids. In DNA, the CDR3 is TGTGCCAGCAGTCCACCGGGAGGGCTTGGCGAAAAACTGTTTTTT. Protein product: CASSPPGGLGEKLFF.

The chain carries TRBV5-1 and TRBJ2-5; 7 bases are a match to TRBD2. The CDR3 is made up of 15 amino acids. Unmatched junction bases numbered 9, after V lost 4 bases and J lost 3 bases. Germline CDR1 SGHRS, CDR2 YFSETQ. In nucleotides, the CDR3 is TGCGCCAGCAGCCAATCCGGGACTATTGAAGAGACCCAGTACTTC. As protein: CASSQSGTIEETQYF.

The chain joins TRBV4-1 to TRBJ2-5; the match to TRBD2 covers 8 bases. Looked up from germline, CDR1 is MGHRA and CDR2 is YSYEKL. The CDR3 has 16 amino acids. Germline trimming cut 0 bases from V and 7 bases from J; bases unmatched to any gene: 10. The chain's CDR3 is CASSQETSGPSGTQYF. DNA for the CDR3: TGCGCCAGCAGCCAAGAAACTAGCGGTCCGTCAGGGACCCAGTACTTC.

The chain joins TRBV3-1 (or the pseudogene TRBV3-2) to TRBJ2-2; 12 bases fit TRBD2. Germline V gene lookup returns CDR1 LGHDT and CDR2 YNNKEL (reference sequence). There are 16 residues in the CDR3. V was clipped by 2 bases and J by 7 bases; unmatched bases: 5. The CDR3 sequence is CASSQLAGGMIGELFF. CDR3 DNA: TGTGCCAGCAGCCAACTAGCGGGGGGGATGATCGGGGAGCTGTTTTTT.

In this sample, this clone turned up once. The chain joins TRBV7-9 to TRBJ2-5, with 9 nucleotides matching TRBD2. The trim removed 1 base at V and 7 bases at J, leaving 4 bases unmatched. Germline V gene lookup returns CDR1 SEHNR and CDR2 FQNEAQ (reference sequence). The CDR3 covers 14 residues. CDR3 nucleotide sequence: TGTGCCAGCAGCTTAGGGACTAGCGAGGGGACCCAGTACTTC. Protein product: CASSLGTSEGTQYF.

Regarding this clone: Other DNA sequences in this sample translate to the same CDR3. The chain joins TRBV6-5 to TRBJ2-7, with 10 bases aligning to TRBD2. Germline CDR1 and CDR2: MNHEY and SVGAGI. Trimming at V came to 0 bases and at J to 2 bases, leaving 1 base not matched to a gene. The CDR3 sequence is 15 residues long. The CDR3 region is CASSYSSGGAYEQYF. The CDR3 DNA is TGTGCCAGCAGTTACTCCAGCGGGGGGGCCTACGAGCAGTACTTC.

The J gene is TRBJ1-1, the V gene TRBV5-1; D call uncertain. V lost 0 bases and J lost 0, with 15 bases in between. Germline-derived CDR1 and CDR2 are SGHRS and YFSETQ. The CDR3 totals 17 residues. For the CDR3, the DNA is TGCGCCAGCAGCTTGGCCTTGGCAGGTCGGATGAACACTGAAGCTTTCTTT. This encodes CASSLALAGRMNTEAFF.

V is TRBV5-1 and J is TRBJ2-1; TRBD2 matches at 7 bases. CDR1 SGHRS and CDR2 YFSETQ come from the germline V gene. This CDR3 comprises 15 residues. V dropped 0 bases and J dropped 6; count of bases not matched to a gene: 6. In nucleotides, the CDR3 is TGCGCCAGCAGCTTGGCGCCTAGCGGACCCAATGAGCAGTTCTTC. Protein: CASSLAPSGPNEQFF.

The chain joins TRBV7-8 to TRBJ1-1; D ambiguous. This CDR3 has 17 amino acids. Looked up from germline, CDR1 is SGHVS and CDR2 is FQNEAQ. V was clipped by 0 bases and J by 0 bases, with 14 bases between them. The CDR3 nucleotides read TGTGCCAGCAGCTTAGCTCGGAGGAGGGAGATGAACACTGAAGCTTTCTTT. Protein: CASSLARRREMNTEAFF. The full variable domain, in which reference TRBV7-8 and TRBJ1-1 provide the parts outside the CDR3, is GAGVSQSPRYKVAKRGQDVALRCDPISGHVSLFWYQQALGQGPEFLTYFQNEAQLDKSGLPSDRFFAERPEGSVSTLKIQRTQQEDSAVYLCASSLARRREMNTEAFFGQGTRLTVV.

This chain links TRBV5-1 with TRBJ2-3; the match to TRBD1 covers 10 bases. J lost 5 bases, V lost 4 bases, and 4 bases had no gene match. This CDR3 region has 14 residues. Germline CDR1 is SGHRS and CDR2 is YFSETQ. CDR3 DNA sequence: TGCGCCAGCAGCCCGGGACAGGGGTTAGATACGCAGTATTTT. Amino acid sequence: CASSPGQGLDTQYF.

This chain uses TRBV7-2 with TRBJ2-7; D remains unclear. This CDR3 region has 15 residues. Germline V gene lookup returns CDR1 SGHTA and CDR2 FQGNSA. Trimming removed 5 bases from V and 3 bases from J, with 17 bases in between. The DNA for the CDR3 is TGTGCCAGCAGCCGCCCCCCTGGCAGGAACTACGAGCAGTACTTC. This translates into CASSRPPGRNYEQYF.

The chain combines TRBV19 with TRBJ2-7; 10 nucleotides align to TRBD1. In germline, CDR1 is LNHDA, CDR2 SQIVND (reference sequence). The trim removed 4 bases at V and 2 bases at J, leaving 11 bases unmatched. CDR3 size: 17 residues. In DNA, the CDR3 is TGTGCCAGTAGTACGTTCACCTCCGGGACAGGGGCCTACGAGCAGTACTTC. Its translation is CASSTFTSGTGAYEQYF. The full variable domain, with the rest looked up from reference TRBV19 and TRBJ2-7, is DGGITQSPKYLFRKEGQNVTLSCEQNLNHDAMYWYRQDPGQGLRLIYYSQIVNDFQKGDIAEGYSVSREKKESFPLTVTSAQKNPTAFYLCASSTFTSGTGAYEQYFGPGTRLTVT.

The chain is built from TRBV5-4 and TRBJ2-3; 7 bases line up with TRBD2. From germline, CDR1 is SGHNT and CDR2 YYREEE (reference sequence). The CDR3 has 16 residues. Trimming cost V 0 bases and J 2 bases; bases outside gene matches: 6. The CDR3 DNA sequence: TGTGCCAGCAGCTTGGCTAGCGGCTTTCCCACAGATACGCAGTATTTT. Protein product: CASSLASGFPTDTQYF.

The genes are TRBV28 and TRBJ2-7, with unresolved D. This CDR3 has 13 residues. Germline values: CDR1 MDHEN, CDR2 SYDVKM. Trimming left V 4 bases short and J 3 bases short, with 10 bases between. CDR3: CASSSTAYYEQYF. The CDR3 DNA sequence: TGTGCCAGCAGTTCAACAGCGTACTACGAGCAGTACTTC.

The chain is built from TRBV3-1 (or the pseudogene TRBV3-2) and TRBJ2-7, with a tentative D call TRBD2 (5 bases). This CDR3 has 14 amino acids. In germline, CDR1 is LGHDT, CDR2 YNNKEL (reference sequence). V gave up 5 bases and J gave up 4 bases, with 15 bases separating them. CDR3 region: CASSGLSAVYEQYF. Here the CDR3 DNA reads TGTGCCAGCAGCGGACTGTCAGCCGTGTACGAGCAGTACTTC.

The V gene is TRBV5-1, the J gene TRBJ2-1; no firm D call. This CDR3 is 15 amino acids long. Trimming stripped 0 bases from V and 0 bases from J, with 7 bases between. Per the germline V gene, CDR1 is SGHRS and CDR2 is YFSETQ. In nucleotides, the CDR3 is TGCGCCAGCAGCTTGGGCTCGGGCTCCTACAATGAGCAGTTCTTC. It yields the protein CASSLGSGSYNEQFF. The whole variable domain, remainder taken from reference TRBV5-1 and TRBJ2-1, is KAGVTQTPRYLIKTRGQQVTLSCSPISGHRSVSWYQQTPGQGLQFLFEYFSETQRNKGNFPGRFSGRQFSNSRSEMNVSTLELGDSALYLCASSLGSGSYNEQFFGPGTRLTVL.

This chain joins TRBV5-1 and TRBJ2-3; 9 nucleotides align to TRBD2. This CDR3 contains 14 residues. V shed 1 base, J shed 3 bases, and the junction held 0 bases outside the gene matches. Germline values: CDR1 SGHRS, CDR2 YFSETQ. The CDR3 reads CASSLTSGTDTQYF. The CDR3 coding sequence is TGCGCCAGCAGCTTGACTAGCGGGACAGATACGCAGTATTTT.

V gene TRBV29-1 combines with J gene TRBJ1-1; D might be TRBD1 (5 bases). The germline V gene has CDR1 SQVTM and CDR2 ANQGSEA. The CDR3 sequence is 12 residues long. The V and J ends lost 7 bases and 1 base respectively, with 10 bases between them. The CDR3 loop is CSGRQKNTEAFF. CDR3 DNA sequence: TGCAGCGGGAGACAGAAGAACACTGAAGCTTTCTTT. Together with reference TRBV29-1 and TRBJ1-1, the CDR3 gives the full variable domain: SAVISQKPSRDICQRGTSLTIQCQVDSQVTMMFWYRQQPGQSLTLIATANQGSEATYESGFVIDKFPISRPNLTFSTLTVSNMSPEDSSIYLCSGRQKNTEAFFGQGTRLTVV.

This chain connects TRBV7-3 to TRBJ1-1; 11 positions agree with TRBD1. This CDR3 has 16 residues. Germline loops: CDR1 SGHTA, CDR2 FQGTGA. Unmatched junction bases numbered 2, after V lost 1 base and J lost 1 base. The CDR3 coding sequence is TGTGCCAGCAGCTTAATGGGGACAGGGGGGAACACTGAAGCTTTCTTT. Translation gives CASSLMGTGGNTEAFF.

The CDR3 sequence: CASSPGVETQYF. The CDR3 region has the DNA TGTGCCAGCTCACCGGGGGTTGAGACCCAGTACTTC. The chain joins TRBV18 to TRBJ2-5; D could derive from TRBD1 or TRBD2 (5 bases each). The CDR3 contains 12 residues. From germline, CDR1 is KGHSH and CDR2 LQKENI. V dropped 3 bases and J dropped 5 bases, with 7 bases sitting between them.

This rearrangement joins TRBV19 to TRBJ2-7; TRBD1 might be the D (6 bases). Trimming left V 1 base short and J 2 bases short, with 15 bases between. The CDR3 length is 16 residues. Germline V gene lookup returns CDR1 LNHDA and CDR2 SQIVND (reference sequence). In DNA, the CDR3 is TGTGCCAGTAGTATAGGAGGGGGAAGGGGAGCCTACGAGCAGTACTTC. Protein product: CASSIGGGRGAYEQYF.

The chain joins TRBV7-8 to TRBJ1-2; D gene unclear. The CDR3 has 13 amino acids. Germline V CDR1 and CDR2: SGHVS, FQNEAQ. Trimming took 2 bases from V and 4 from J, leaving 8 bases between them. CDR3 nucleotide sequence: TGTGCCAGCAGCTTAACGAACACCTATGGCTACACCTTC. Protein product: CASSLTNTYGYTF.

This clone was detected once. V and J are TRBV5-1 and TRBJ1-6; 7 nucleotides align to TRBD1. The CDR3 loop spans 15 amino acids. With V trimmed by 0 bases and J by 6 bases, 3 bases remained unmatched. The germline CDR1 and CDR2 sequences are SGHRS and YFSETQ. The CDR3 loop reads CASSLGQGGNSPLHF. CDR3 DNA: TGCGCCAGCAGCTTGGGACAGGGAGGTAATTCACCCCTCCACTTT.

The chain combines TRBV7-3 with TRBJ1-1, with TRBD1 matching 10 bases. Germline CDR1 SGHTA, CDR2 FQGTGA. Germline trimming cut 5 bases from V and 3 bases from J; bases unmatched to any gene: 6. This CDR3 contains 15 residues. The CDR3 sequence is CASSLWDRGDTEAFF. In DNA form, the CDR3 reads TGTGCCAGCAGCCTTTGGGACAGGGGAGACACTGAAGCTTTCTTT.

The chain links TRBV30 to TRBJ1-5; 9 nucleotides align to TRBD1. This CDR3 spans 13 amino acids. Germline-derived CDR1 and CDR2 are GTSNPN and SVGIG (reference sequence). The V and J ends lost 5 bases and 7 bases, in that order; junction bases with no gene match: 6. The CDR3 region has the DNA TGTGCCTGGGAACAGGGGGCAAACCAGCCCCAGCATTTT. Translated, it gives CAWEQGANQPQHF.